This TCR beta chain stems from a study of cytomegalovirus exposure and HLA in healthy donors (dated by TCRdb to 2016 to 2017). General notes on the study: An earlier analysis of approximately 640 of the donors reported 250 to 350 Gb of sequence data and around 120 million unique TCR beta sequences from roughly 200 million T cells. Besides the first cohort of under 700 subjects, a separate validation cohort made up of around 120 different subjects was used. The number of donors typed differed by locus, with roughly 620-630 for A, B, C, DRB1 and DQB1, around 560 for DQA1, 600 to 610 for DPA1, and around 430 for DPB1. Of the 300 to 450 genotyped donors, about 80% fell in the genetic ancestry cluster associated with self-reported Caucasian donors. Donor age, sex, ethnicity and CMV serostatus were compiled together with the repertoire data. An earlier analysis of approximately 580 of the donors used high-throughput TCR beta sequencing to judge whether each TCR beta V gene segment behaved as functional or pseudogenic. In the later analysis, no new phenotypic data were used to find candidate immune exposures; instead, reliance was placed on TCR beta sequences and their occurrence across donors. A later genetic analysis used genome-wide SNP genotypes for about 60% of the 666 donors, treating that subset as a discovery cohort. Approximately 310 gigabases of sequencing data and 75 million to 85 million unique TCR sequences made up an early release that covered roughly 670 HLA-typed donors. The study combined high-throughput TCR immunosequencing, statistical association of individual TCRs with disease status, and machine learning to predict cytomegalovirus infection status. Because of strong linkage in the cohort, four or five DR-DQ haplotypes were treated as single units for association and clustering. All discovery cohort repertoires had been generated on a single sequencing platform. HLA typing included class I and class II loci at four-digit resolution. The T cell repertoires of 666 subjects were profiled by immunosequencing and related to cytomegalovirus serostatus. The study aimed to test whether cataloging public T cell receptors could reveal signatures of past pathogen exposure. A later analysis re-analyzed previously published TCR beta repertoires from 660 or so donors and added high-resolution HLA genotyping to study TCR occurrence patterns. On average, about 200,000 unique TCR beta nucleotide sequences were sequenced per donor among a few hundred genotyped donors of the cohort, with roughly 19% of those sequences being non-productive.

A remark on this clone: Which antigen it targets is not known. Per-nucleotide qualities are absent, and no much larger clonotype sits a single base away.

Preparation of the library involved the immunoSEQ multiplex PCR assay. For the multiplex PCR, a mixture combining 60 forward primers for TCR Vbeta segments and 13 reverse primers for TCR Jbeta segments was used. The CDR3 region of rearranged TCR beta genes was amplified from genomic DNA by a multiplex PCR assay. Amplified TCR beta libraries were sequenced as 87-base-pair reads on the Illumina HiSeq System. Per the source publication's procedure: A later analysis counted about 80 million unique TCR beta chains across the 550 to 700 repertoires, and some 12 million of these chains were shared by at least two donors. A nearest-neighbor algorithm error-corrected the raw reads and collapsed the reads into unique sequences, merging closely related sequences to remove PCR and sequencing errors. V, D and J gene segments were assigned by aligning CDR3 sequences to IMGT reference sequences. Each retained sequence needed at least a six-nucleotide match to both a V gene segment and a J gene segment. A rearrangement counted as productive if the CDR3 had no stop codons and remained in frame with V and J, and every other rearrangement counted as non-productive. Following IMGT convention, CDR3 was defined as the stretch from the second conserved V-encoded cysteine up to the conserved J-encoded phenylalanine. The earlier analysis of approximately 500 of the donors excluded sequences that lacked an unambiguous match to a single V gene segment. In an earlier analysis of 587 of the donors, V segments were called functional above 56.7% productive rearrangements and were called segregating when the between-donor standard deviation exceeded 5%. A statistical classification framework was built for diagnosing cytomegalovirus status from the catalog of TCR beta chain sequences. A later analysis assigned V and J genes by comparing TCR nucleotide sequences with IMGT/GENE-DB human TR gene sequences. Using the TCRdist pipeline, a later analysis assigned CDR3 sequences along with most-parsimonious VDJ recombination scenarios. In a later analysis, every TCR beta chain was defined by the combination of its CDR3 amino acid sequence and its V-gene family, and reads without a unique V-gene family were dropped. In a later analysis, around 600 highly shared, low-generation-probability nucleotide sequences were removed to address suspected cross-contamination and a sequencing artifact. In a later analysis, a clonal expansion index was calculated for each public chain from normalized within-repertoire ranks of inferred template counts. A later analysis computed generation probabilities with a VDJ recombination model fitted to out-of-frame rearrangements, and checked the results against IGoR. A later analysis scored TCR-TCR, TCR-HLA and TCR-CMV co-occurrence with hypergeometric tests, applying a repertoire-size bias correction to TCR pairs. A later analysis estimated false discovery rates by permuting HLA or CMV assignments 20 times. In a later analysis, co-occurring TCRs were grouped using DBSCAN, and TCRdist sequence similarity was added for clustering within HLA-allele-positive subsets. Repertoires with fewer than 30,000 or more than 120,000 public chains were left out of co-occurrence clustering, as were a few repertoires with anomalous nucleotide sharing. Sourced from immuneACCESS, this table was stored by TCRdb with only in-frame sequences that have V and J called. A share of the clones is absent; for the studies checked, an unresolved V gene accounts for under half, and the remainder has no known explanation. V, J and clone size were drawn from that table, and D and trimming were deduced from the DNA. This sample lists 150,000 to 200,000 clones; 70% to 75% were detected once. The ten largest make up 4.7% of the sample.

Overall study results and their limits: HLA typing was unavailable for some donors at each locus, so association tests used only the typed subset. Three of the identified cytomegalovirus-associated TCR beta chains were confirmed in vitro to be specific for cytomegalovirus antigens. A later analysis found that most CMV-associated TCR beta chains appeared HLA-restricted, with HLA associations seemingly driven largely by CMV exposure. Some IMGT-functional V segments, including TRBV6-2 and TRBV6-3, could not be distinguished by the 87-base-pair reads and were therefore excluded. In a later genetic analysis, a missense DCLRE1C variant was associated with V-gene and J-gene trimming of TCR beta chains, and the association was replicated in an independent cohort. A later analysis reported that several top co-occurrence clusters appeared linked to parvovirus B19, influenza, CMV and Epstein-Barr virus. Cytomegalovirus status was reported to be diagnosed by the classifier with high specificity and sensitivity in both the original and validation cohorts. The sequencing pipeline was judged likely to have produced a cluster of highly shared sequence variants as a technical artifact. Assigning TCR associations to individual alleles was difficult when HLA alleles, especially DR and DQ, strongly co-occurred. The study listed 164 TCR beta chains as associated with cytomegalovirus. It was suggested by the authors that the approach could potentially be generalized to other disease states and immunological phenotypes. For the cohort, immune exposure information was limited to CMV serostatus. In a later analysis, TCR association rates were found to vary across HLA loci, with the most associated TCRs seen for DRB1 alleles and the fewest for HLA-C alleles. Roughly uniform sequencing depth across donors was assumed in presence/absence analyses, although this assumption may not hold. In a later analysis, 15,000 to 20,000 TCR beta sequences were associated with specific HLA alleles at a false discovery rate of 0.05. An earlier analysis of approximately 600 of the donors showed that most TCR beta V segments appeared in productive rearrangements either about 87% or about 30% of the time, which broadly matched IMGT annotations. Around 16 rarely observed V segments, including chromosome 9 orphons, were excluded from the earlier analysis of several hundred of the donors because counts were too low. Compared with the approximately 700-donor mean, donors in an Asian-associated ancestry cluster had fewer N-insertions in productive TCRs, according to a later genetic analysis. Correlated functional status among segregating V segments might reflect linkage disequilibrium, but an unknown experimental factor could not be ruled out. This cohort had only TCR beta chains sequenced, and the lack of alpha or paired-chain data limited which features could be detected. A further reported finding was that TCR beta sequences accurately predicted the HLA-A and HLA-B alleles for most subjects in the first cohort. In a later analysis, HLA-associated TCR beta chains showed more clonal expansion and lower generation probabilities than non-associated chains that were equally common. Most TCR sequences were seen in very few donors, while some public TCRs were found in many individuals.

The germline V gene encodes CDR1 SGHRS and CDR2 YFSETQ. Inclusive of the bounding cysteine and phenylalanine, the CDR3 is 16 residues long. The retained sequence is limited to the CDR3, 48 bases, with the frame set at the first base. V is trimmed back by 4 bases and J by 7 bases, and the junction contains 10 bases that no gene match accounts for. The cohort was made up of around 720 healthy bone marrow donors. At the time of sampling, every cohort member was nominally healthy, though immune exposures that went unrecorded were likely present. The donor was CMV seropositive and was included in the group of 250 to 300 seropositive cohort members. A peripheral blood sample was provided by each donor, and peripheral blood mononuclear cells were used for TCR beta sequencing. Genomic DNA extraction from the blood cell samples was performed with the Qiagen DNeasy Blood Extraction Kit.

The V and J segments used are TRBV5-1 and TRBJ1-5; TRBD1 agrees with 11 junctional bases. Sequences were obtained from PBMCs. The receptor's source is a man aged 18 to 29 in good health and CMV-seropositive. Here the CDR3 is given as CASSPRDRGFRQPQHF. Read as DNA, the sequence is TGCGCCAGCAGCCCCCGGGACAGGGGGTTTAGGCAGCCCCAGCATTTT.